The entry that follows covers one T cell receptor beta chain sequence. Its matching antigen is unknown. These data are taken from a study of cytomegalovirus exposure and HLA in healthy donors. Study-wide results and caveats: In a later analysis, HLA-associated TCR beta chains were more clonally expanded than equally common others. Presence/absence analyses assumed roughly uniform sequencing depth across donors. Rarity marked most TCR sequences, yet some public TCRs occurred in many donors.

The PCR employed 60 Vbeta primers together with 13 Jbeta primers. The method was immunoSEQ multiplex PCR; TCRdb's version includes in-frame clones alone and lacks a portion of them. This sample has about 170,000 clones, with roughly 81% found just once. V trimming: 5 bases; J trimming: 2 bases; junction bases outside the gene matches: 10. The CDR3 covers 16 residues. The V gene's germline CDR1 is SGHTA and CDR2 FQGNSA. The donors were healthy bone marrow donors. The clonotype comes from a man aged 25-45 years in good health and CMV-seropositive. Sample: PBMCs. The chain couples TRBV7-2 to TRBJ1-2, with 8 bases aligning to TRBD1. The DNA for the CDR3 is TGTGCCAGCAGCACGGACAGGGCCCTTGGGAACTATGGCTACACCTTC. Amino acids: CASSTDRALGNYGYTF.